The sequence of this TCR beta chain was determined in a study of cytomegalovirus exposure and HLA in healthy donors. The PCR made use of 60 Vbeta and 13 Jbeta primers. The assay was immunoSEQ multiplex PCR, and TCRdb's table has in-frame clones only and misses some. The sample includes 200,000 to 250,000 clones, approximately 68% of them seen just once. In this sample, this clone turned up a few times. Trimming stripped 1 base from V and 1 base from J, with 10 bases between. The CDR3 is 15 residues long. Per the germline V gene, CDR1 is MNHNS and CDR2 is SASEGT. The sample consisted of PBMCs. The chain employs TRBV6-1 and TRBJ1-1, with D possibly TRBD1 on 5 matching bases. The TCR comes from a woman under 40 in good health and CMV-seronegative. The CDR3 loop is CASSEDRGRNTEAFF. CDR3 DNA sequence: TGTGCCAGCAGTGAAGATAGGGGCAGGAACACTGAAGCTTTCTTT.